This TCR beta chain is drawn from a study of shared clonotypes between healthy human individuals. Trimming took off 0 bases at V and 6 bases at J, with 12 bases between the two ends. The germline gives CDR1 LNHNV, CDR2 YYDKDF (reference sequence). CDR3 length equals 15 residues. Generated by immunoSEQ multiplex PCR, the TCRdb table keeps only in-frame clones and is missing some. The sample includes roughly 2.5 million clones, approximately 92% seen only once; the top ten take about 0.13%. The V gene is TRBV15, the J gene TRBJ1-5; no definite D call. The sequencing input was naive CD4+ T cells sorted from blood. Subset meaning: CD45RA+ positively selected. The receptor was derived from a young man in good health. CDR3 coding DNA: TGTGCCACCAGCAGAGATTCGGCCGCAGGTCAGCCCCAGCATTTT. It translates to CATSRDSAAGQPQHF.